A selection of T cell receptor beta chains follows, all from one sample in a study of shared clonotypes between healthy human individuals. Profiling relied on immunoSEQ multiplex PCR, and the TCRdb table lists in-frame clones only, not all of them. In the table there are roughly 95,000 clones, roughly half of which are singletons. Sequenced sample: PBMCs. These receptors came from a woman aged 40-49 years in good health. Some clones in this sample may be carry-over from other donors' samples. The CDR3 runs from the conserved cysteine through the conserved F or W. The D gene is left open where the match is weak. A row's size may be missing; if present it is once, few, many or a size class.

cdr3_aa: CASSGSSLGGYTF
cdr3_nt: TGCGCCAGCAGCGGCAGTAGTCTAGGGGGCTACACCTTC
v_call: TRBV5-1
d_call: -
clone_size: many
j_call: TRBJ1-2

cdr3_aa: CASSSAPSADTQYF
cdr3_nt: TGTGCCAGCAGCTCCGCTCCTAGCGCAGATACGCAGTATTTT
v_call: TRBV7-3
d_call: -
clone_size: -
j_call: TRBJ2-3

cdr3_aa: CASSVSGSRYEQYF
cdr3_nt: TGTGCCAGCAGCGTTAGCGGGAGTAGGTACGAGCAGTACTTC
v_call: TRBV9
d_call: TRBD2
clone_size: few
j_call: TRBJ2-7

cdr3_aa: CASSQLEAGELFF
cdr3_nt: TGTGCCAGCAGCCAACTAGAAGCCGGGGAGCTGTTTTTT
v_call: TRBV2
d_call: -
clone_size: -
j_call: TRBJ2-2

cdr3_aa: CASSLDVNQPQHF
cdr3_nt: TGTGCCAGCAGCTTAGACGTCAATCAGCCCCAGCATTTT
v_call: TRBV7-7
d_call: -
clone_size: few
j_call: TRBJ1-5

cdr3_aa: CASSPRLAGVVYEQYF
cdr3_nt: TGTGCCAGCAGCCCCAGACTAGCGGGAGTTGTTTACGAGCAGTACTTC
v_call: TRBV27
d_call: TRBD2
clone_size: -
j_call: TRBJ2-7

cdr3_aa: CATRQDVGNTIYF
cdr3_nt: TGTGCCACGAGACAGGACGTCGGAAACACCATATATTTT
v_call: TRBV2
d_call: -
clone_size: -
j_call: TRBJ1-3

cdr3_aa: CASSVRNLYEQYF
cdr3_nt: TGTGCCAGCAGCGTCCGGAACCTCTACGAGCAGTACTTC
v_call: TRBV7-9
d_call: -
clone_size: -
j_call: TRBJ2-7

cdr3_aa: CAWSGDSDQPQHF
cdr3_nt: TGTGCCTGGAGTGGAGACAGTGATCAACCCCAGCATTTT
v_call: TRBV30
d_call: -
clone_size: -
j_call: TRBJ1-5

cdr3_aa: CAWSPRGETQYF
cdr3_nt: TGTGCCTGGAGTCCACGGGGGGAGACCCAGTACTTC
v_call: TRBV30
d_call: -
clone_size: -
j_call: TRBJ2-5

cdr3_aa: CASSPTGRGNTIYF
cdr3_nt: TGTGCCAGCAGCCCCACGGGACGTGGAAACACCATATATTTT
v_call: TRBV27
d_call: -
clone_size: -
j_call: TRBJ1-3

cdr3_aa: CASREYPTGELFF
cdr3_nt: TGTGCCAGCAGAGAATACCCGACCGGGGAGCTGTTTTTT
v_call: TRBV6-6
d_call: -
clone_size: few
j_call: TRBJ2-2

cdr3_aa: CSVRRGAHNEQFF
cdr3_nt: TGCAGCGTGAGACGGGGAGCCCACAATGAGCAGTTCTTC
v_call: TRBV29-1
d_call: -
clone_size: few
j_call: TRBJ2-1

cdr3_aa: CASTAGFHAGELFF
cdr3_nt: TGTGCCAGCACTGCAGGCTTTCACGCCGGGGAGCTGTTTTTT
v_call: TRBV2
d_call: -
clone_size: -
j_call: TRBJ2-2

cdr3_aa: CASSPVGTRRPLGIRGPEAFF
cdr3_nt: TGCGCCAGCAGCCCGGTCGGGACTCGACGACCCTTAGGGATCAGAGGCCCCGAAGCTTTCTTT
v_call: TRBV5-1
d_call: -
clone_size: many
j_call: TRBJ1-1

cdr3_aa: CASSSGVGDTQYF
cdr3_nt: TGTGCCAGCAGTAGCGGGGTTGGAGATACGCAGTATTTT
v_call: TRBV27
d_call: TRBD2
clone_size: few
j_call: TRBJ2-3

cdr3_aa: CASSRTRDYSGANVLTF
cdr3_nt: TGTGCCAGTAGTCGGACTCGGGATTACTCTGGGGCCAACGTCCTGACTTTC
v_call: TRBV19
d_call: -
clone_size: few
j_call: TRBJ2-6

cdr3_aa: CAISESGTAYGYTF
cdr3_nt: TGTGCCATCAGTGAATCCGGGACAGCCTATGGCTACACCTTC
v_call: TRBV10-3
d_call: TRBD1
clone_size: -
j_call: TRBJ1-2

cdr3_aa: CASSQDSWAGVAGELFF
cdr3_nt: TGCGCCAGCAGCCAAGATTCATGGGCAGGGGTCGCAGGGGAGCTGTTTTTT
v_call: TRBV4-3
d_call: -
clone_size: many
j_call: TRBJ2-2

cdr3_aa: CSVAETGGDQPQHF
cdr3_nt: TGCAGCGTCGCAGAGACAGGGGGGGATCAGCCCCAGCATTTT
v_call: TRBV29-1
d_call: TRBD1
clone_size: few
j_call: TRBJ1-5

cdr3_aa: CASSPTGVNEQYF
cdr3_nt: TGCGCCAGCAGCCCGACAGGGGTCAACGAGCAGTACTTC
v_call: TRBV4-1
d_call: TRBD1
clone_size: -
j_call: TRBJ2-7

cdr3_aa: CASSQDLTGNWDTIYF
cdr3_nt: TGCGCCAGCAGCCAAGATCTCACAGGGAATTGGGACACCATATATTTT
v_call: TRBV4-3
d_call: -
clone_size: few
j_call: TRBJ1-3

cdr3_aa: CASSRGDSSYNEQFF
cdr3_nt: TGTGCCAGCAGTCGCGGGGACAGCTCCTACAATGAGCAGTTCTTC
v_call: TRBV6-4
d_call: -
clone_size: -
j_call: TRBJ2-1

cdr3_aa: CASSQTGGREKLFF
cdr3_nt: TGTGCCAGCAGCCAGACAGGGGGTCGTGAAAAACTGTTTTTT
v_call: TRBV6-1
d_call: TRBD1
clone_size: -
j_call: TRBJ1-4

cdr3_aa: CASGRGGKDEQYF
cdr3_nt: TGTGCCAGCGGCAGGGGGGGCAAGGACGAGCAGTACTTC
v_call: TRBV27
d_call: -
clone_size: -
j_call: TRBJ2-7

cdr3_aa: CASSVGDRAATNEKLFF
cdr3_nt: TGTGCCAGCAGCGTAGGCGACAGAGCCGCAACTAATGAAAAACTGTTTTTT
v_call: TRBV9
d_call: -
clone_size: -
j_call: TRBJ1-4

cdr3_aa: CASSQGDIGGQETQYF
cdr3_nt: TGCGCCAGCAGCCAAGGGGACATTGGGGGTCAAGAGACCCAGTACTTC
v_call: TRBV4-1
d_call: -
clone_size: -
j_call: TRBJ2-5

cdr3_aa: CATSRAWGRVGDEQYF
cdr3_nt: TGTGCCACCAGCAGGGCCTGGGGCAGGGTGGGTGACGAGCAGTACTTC
v_call: TRBV15
d_call: -
clone_size: many
j_call: TRBJ2-7

cdr3_aa: CAWRGAGSNQPQHF
cdr3_nt: TGTGCCTGGAGGGGCGCAGGTAGCAATCAGCCCCAGCATTTT
v_call: TRBV30
d_call: -
clone_size: -
j_call: TRBJ1-5

cdr3_aa: CATSRGISTRDTEAFF
cdr3_nt: TGTGCCACCAGTAGAGGGATTTCCACTAGGGACACTGAAGCCTTCTTT
v_call: TRBV15
d_call: -
clone_size: -
j_call: TRBJ1-1

cdr3_aa: CASSQQRGPYEQYF
cdr3_nt: TGCGCCAGCAGCCAACAACGAGGCCCCTACGAGCAGTACTTC
v_call: TRBV9
d_call: -
clone_size: once
j_call: TRBJ2-7

cdr3_aa: CASSPGGEQFF
cdr3_nt: TGTGCCAGCAGCCCGGGGGGTGAGCAGTTCTTC
v_call: TRBV7-8
d_call: TRBD2
clone_size: -
j_call: TRBJ2-1

cdr3_aa: CASSSKSSGNTIYF
cdr3_nt: TGTGCCAGCTCCAGCAAGAGCTCTGGAAACACCATATATTTT
v_call: TRBV18
d_call: -
clone_size: many
j_call: TRBJ1-3

cdr3_aa: CASSLAGSEAFF
cdr3_nt: TGCGCCAGCAGCTTGGCGGGCAGTGAAGCTTTCTTT
v_call: TRBV5-1
d_call: -
clone_size: -
j_call: TRBJ1-1

cdr3_aa: CASSLSPGLAYEQYF
cdr3_nt: TGTGCCAGCAGTTTATCCCCGGGACTAGCCTACGAGCAGTACTTC
v_call: TRBV28
d_call: TRBD2
clone_size: -
j_call: TRBJ2-7

cdr3_aa: CASSQVGGAKNIQYF
cdr3_nt: TGCGCCAGCAGCCAAGTGGGGGGAGCCAAAAACATTCAGTACTTC
v_call: TRBV4-1
d_call: -
clone_size: -
j_call: TRBJ2-4

cdr3_aa: CASSAVGGTDTQYF
cdr3_nt: TGCGCCAGCAGCGCGGTTGGGGGCACAGATACGCAGTATTTT
v_call: TRBV5-1
d_call: -
clone_size: -
j_call: TRBJ2-3

cdr3_aa: CAWSPPFTFREQYF
cdr3_nt: TGTGCCTGGAGCCCGCCGTTCACGTTCCGCGAGCAGTACTTC
v_call: TRBV30
d_call: -
clone_size: -
j_call: TRBJ2-7

cdr3_aa: CASSFAKQGGVNEQFF
cdr3_nt: TGTGCCAGCAGCTTCGCGAAACAGGGGGGGGTCAATGAGCAGTTCTTC
v_call: TRBV5-4
d_call: -
clone_size: many
j_call: TRBJ2-1

cdr3_aa: CASSFQGTSNYGYTF
cdr3_nt: TGTGCCAGCAGTTTTCAGGGAACTTCCAACTATGGCTACACCTTC
v_call: TRBV6-5
d_call: -
clone_size: few
j_call: TRBJ1-2

cdr3_aa: CASSFWTGGTGELFF
cdr3_nt: TGCGCCAGCAGCTTTTGGACAGGGGGAACCGGGGAGCTGTTTTTT
v_call: TRBV5-1
d_call: TRBD1
clone_size: many
j_call: TRBJ2-2

cdr3_aa: CASSLVSGVTVIPPRPEEQYF
cdr3_nt: TGTGCCAGCAGTTTGGTGTCGGGGGTTACGGTAATACCTCCCCGACCCGAGGAGCAGTACTTC
v_call: TRBV28
d_call: -
clone_size: many
j_call: TRBJ2-7

cdr3_aa: CASSLTGQGAEGYTF
cdr3_nt: TGTGCCAGCAGCTTAACGGGACAGGGGGCCGAGGGCTACACCTTC
v_call: TRBV7-9
d_call: TRBD1
clone_size: few
j_call: TRBJ1-2

cdr3_aa: CASSVRGTDTQYF
cdr3_nt: TGTGCCAGCAGTGTCAGGGGAACAGATACGCAGTATTTT
v_call: TRBV2
d_call: -
clone_size: -
j_call: TRBJ2-3

cdr3_aa: CAWSPVGGREQFF
cdr3_nt: TGTGCCTGGAGTCCTGTAGGGGGCCGGGAGCAGTTCTTC
v_call: TRBV30
d_call: TRBD1
clone_size: few
j_call: TRBJ2-1

cdr3_aa: CASSLMAGDTIYF
cdr3_nt: TGTGCCAGCAGCTTAATGGCCGGTGACACCATATATTTT
v_call: TRBV7-9
d_call: -
clone_size: many
j_call: TRBJ1-3

cdr3_aa: CAWSVREFSDEQYF
cdr3_nt: TGTGCCTGGAGTGTGAGGGAGTTTAGCGACGAGCAGTACTTC
v_call: TRBV30
d_call: -
clone_size: many
j_call: TRBJ2-7

cdr3_aa: CASSLPTGRYYGYTF
cdr3_nt: TGTGCCAGCAGTTTGCCGACAGGCCGCTACTATGGCTACACCTTC
v_call: TRBV28
d_call: -
clone_size: many
j_call: TRBJ1-2

cdr3_aa: CASSLDQAGYTGELFF
cdr3_nt: TGTGCCAGCAGTTTAGATCAGGCGGGGTACACCGGGGAGCTGTTTTTT
v_call: TRBV28
d_call: -
clone_size: -
j_call: TRBJ2-2

cdr3_aa: CASSKLADVIKTQYF
cdr3_nt: TGTGCCAGCAGCAAACTAGCGGACGTTATAAAGACCCAGTACTTC
v_call: TRBV7-9
d_call: TRBD2
clone_size: many
j_call: TRBJ2-5

cdr3_aa: CASSLGGVYSPLHF
cdr3_nt: TGTGCCAGCAGCTTAGGGGGTGTGTATTCACCCCTCCACTTT
v_call: TRBV5-6
d_call: -
clone_size: -
j_call: TRBJ1-6

cdr3_aa: CAISEGLNLYEQYF
cdr3_nt: TGTGCCATCAGTGAGGGACTAAATCTCTACGAGCAGTACTTC
v_call: TRBV10-3
d_call: -
clone_size: -
j_call: TRBJ2-7

cdr3_aa: CSVEGNSGRGGETQYF
cdr3_nt: TGCAGCGTTGAAGGGAATAGCGGGAGAGGGGGGGAGACCCAGTACTTC
v_call: TRBV29-1
d_call: TRBD2
clone_size: -
j_call: TRBJ2-5

cdr3_aa: CASSLWASINQPQHF
cdr3_nt: TGTGCCAGCAGCTTATGGGCGTCTATCAATCAGCCCCAGCATTTT
v_call: TRBV7-2
d_call: -
clone_size: few
j_call: TRBJ1-5